The present entry profiles one TCR beta chain with its context. Its specific antigen is unknown. Base qualities are missing; no much larger clone stands one base away. The immunoSEQ Assay, a bias-controlled multiplex PCR, was used to amplify TCRbeta CDR3 regions from genomic DNA. Per the authors' processing: Within the assay, amplification of reference gene primers was used to estimate how many nucleated cells each sample contained. To quantify the absolute abundance of each unique TCRbeta CDR3 rearrangement, sequence reads were collapsed and filtered. For each sample, productive Simpson clonality was calculated by taking the square root of Simpson's diversity index across productive rearrangements. This immuneACCESS table, as held by TCRdb, lists in-frame sequences with V and J called but not all clones. Of the missing ones, under half trace to an unresolved V gene in checked studies; the others have no known cause. The V and J calls and the clone size are those of that table, but D and trimming were determined from the DNA. The sample table lists roughly 250,000 clones, 75% to 95% of them with a count of one. Together, the top ten hold 2% to 3% of the sample.

These data originate in a study of blood T cell repertoires in COVID-19 (dated by TCRdb to 2018 to 2020). Turning to the overall study: Collaborator samples came from the United States, Italy and Spain and covered acute and convalescent phases of COVID-19. The prospective study material was composed of cDNA or gDNA derived from T cells, B-cell-depleted T cells, or PBMCs. A freely available public database, intended as a resource for researchers studying the immune response to SARS-CoV-2, is where the repertoires were released. The dataset comprised deeply sampled blood TCRbeta repertoires from subjects exposed to, actively infected with, or recovered from COVID-19. Nearly every sample came with metadata listing a de-identified subject ID, COVID-19 status, age in years and sex. Where HLA class I and class II types were available, the types were taken from metadata supplied by the sample provider, not from assay-based typing. Samples were obtained from the ongoing ImmuneRACE study (first 160 participants) and from 1,254 subjects provided by 6 global collaborators.

One collaborating source in Seattle enrolled patients while the patients were actively infected and followed the patients over time throughout the course of disease. Whole blood was collected in K2EDTA tubes by collaborating institutions according to the institutions' own protocols. For TCRbeta analysis, collaborators shipped samples in one of three forms: frozen whole blood, isolated PBMCs, or DNA extracted from either of those sample types. From cysteine to phenylalanine, the CDR3 is 13 amino acids long. The entry retains the CDR3 DNA only, 39 bases that are in frame from base 1. A distance of 10 bases separates the germline ends of V and J, which lose 3 bases and 5 bases respectively. The germline V gene specifies MNHNS as CDR1 and SASEGT as CDR2. Study-level results and caveats: How much clinical and demographic metadata was included differed by source and by participant, and the metadata was provided uncurated.

Sequencing was carried out using peripheral blood. The clonotype comes from a person aged 18-29 years with COVID-19, enrolled during active disease. The chain uses TRBV6-1 and TRBJ1-1, with the D gene not confidently named. The nucleotide sequence reads TGTGCCAGCAGTGATCCCGAGTTAACTGAAGCTTTCTTT. This is translated as CASSDPELTEAFF.